Each of the 2 T cell receptor beta chains below was sequenced from the same sample in a study of T cell repertoires in cytomegalovirus infection. Using its own MiXCR run on the reads, TCRdb lists one record per CDR3 protein. The sample includes tens of thousands of distinct CDR3 sequences, around 49% seen only once; the top ten take 85% to 95%. No antigens are known for them. The specimen was CD8+ T cells from cultured PBMCs, collected from culture after CMV antigen stimulation. The source of these receptors is a human donor in good health (CMV status not recorded). Some clones in this sample may be carry-over from other donors' samples.

The CDR3 sequence: CASSDPRGITNEKLFF. Written as DNA, the CDR3 is TGTGCCAGCAGTGACCCGAGGGGGATCACTAATGAAAAACTGTTTTTT. This chain links TRBV6-1 with TRBJ1-4; the D gene is possibly TRBD1 (6 bases). Between the trimmed V and J ends, which lost 3 bases and 2 bases, there was a span of 13 bases. The CDR3 spans 16 residues. In germline, CDR1 is MNHNS, CDR2 SASEGT.

Only a few counts were recorded for this clonotype. The rearrangement uses TRBV12-3 or TRBV12-4 and TRBJ2-5, with 10 nucleotides matching TRBD1. V lost 6 bases and J lost 2; bases outside the gene matches: 6. The CDR3 has 15 residues. As DNA, the CDR3 is TGTGCCAGCAGGTCGGGACAGGGGCCACAAGAGACCCAGTACTTC. Translated: CASRSGQGPQETQYF.